This TCR beta chain comes out of a study of early T cells in non-severe SARS-CoV-2 infection. The wider study: Chains from this unsorted whole-blood bulk RNA could not be paired.

Germline V gene data show CDR1 as SGHTA and CDR2 as FQGNSA. The CDR3 has 15 amino acids. V was clipped by 2 bases and J by 3 bases, with 10 bases between them. This clonotype has a count of ten or more. The antigen remains undetermined. Individual cDNA molecules were tagged with unique molecular identifiers, the study reported. TCRdb reprocessed the 5' RACE reads with MiXCR, giving one entry per CDR3 protein. The profile shows over 35,000 distinct CDR3 sequences, roughly 5% of them singletons. General observations from the study: A preference for anti-spike CD8 responses marked VDJdb matching, which missed private and CD4 specificities.

This receptor was obtained from an adult who was a healthcare worker with PCR-confirmed SARS-CoV-2 infection or an uninfected control (not recorded which). The chain has TRBV7-2 and TRBJ2-2; tentative D call: TRBD2 (6 bases). The sample was whole blood. In nucleotides, the CDR3 is TGTGCCAGCAGCTTATCGGGCGGGGACACCGGGGAGCTGTTTTTT. Residues: CASSLSGGDTGELFF.